Below are 6 T cell receptor beta chains sequenced from a single sample in a study of T cells in women clearing cervical HPV infection. This table comes from immunoSEQ multiplex PCR, and its TCRdb copy is limited to in-frame clones, with some not included. The table lists fewer than 35,000 clones. The sequencing sample was made of blood buffy coat. The receptors here all came from a woman between 18 and 70 years old with a cervical HPV16 infection that either progressed to CIN3+ or cleared (not recorded which).

Details on this clone: The read terminates 3 residues ahead of where the CDR3 ends, so the germline J gene completes it. This sequence joins TRBV7-9 and TRBJ1-2; no definite D call. The V end lost 0 bases, the J end lost 5 bases, and 7 bases lay between the germline ends. Germline CDR1 SEHNR, CDR2 FQNEAQ (reference sequence). The CDR3 loop spans 13 amino acids. The CDR3 reads CASSLAPLYGYTF. CDR3 DNA (partial): TGTGCCAGCAGCTTAGCCCCCCTTTATGGC.

Comment on this clone: The observed sequence ends 3 residues before the CDR3 terminus, with the missing tail filled in from the germline J gene. The chain carries TRBV7-9 and TRBJ1-1; 7 bases match TRBD1. V lost 3 bases, J lost 0 bases, and 1 base stayed unmatched. Germline CDR1 and CDR2: SEHNR and FQNEAQ (reference sequence). The CDR3 length is 14 residues. The DNA read from the CDR3 is TGTGCCAGCAGCTTTGGACAGGTGAACACTGAA. Amino acid sequence: CASSFGQVNTE. From start to end, the CDR3 is CASSFGQVNTEAFF.

Worth noting for this clone: Read sequence stops 3 residues before the CDR3 end, and the germline J gene provides the missing end. The chain uses TRBV7-8 and TRBJ2-1, with 8 bases matching TRBD2. This CDR3 has 17 residues. The germline CDR1 and CDR2 sequences are SGHVS and FQNEAQ. The V gene end was trimmed by 1 base and the J gene end by 3 bases; junction bases not matched to a gene: 8. Partial CDR3 DNA: TGTGCCAGCAGCTTAGTTCTTAGGCTAGCGGGCTACAATGAG. This sequence encodes CASSLVLRLAGYNE. The CDR3 reads in full as CASSLVLRLAGYNEQFF. The full variable domain, its missing parts supplied by reference TRBV7-8 and TRBJ2-1, is GAGVSQSPRYKVAKRGQDVALRCDPISGHVSLFWYQQALGQGPEFLTYFQNEAQLDKSGLPSDRFFAERPEGSVSTLKIQRTQQEDSAVYLCASSLVLRLAGYNEQFFGPGTRLTVL.

Turning to this clone: The CDR3 goes on 3 residues after the read ends, and that part is filled in from the germline J gene. The chain carries TRBV11-2 and TRBJ1-1; 9 bases are shared with TRBD1. The CDR3 totals 14 residues. Germline lookup yields CDR1 SGHAT and CDR2 FQNNGV. J was trimmed by 5 bases and V by 4 bases; bases with no gene match: 5. This CDR3 is CASSSGTGRTEAFF. The CDR3 bases that were read are TGTGCCAGCAGCTCCGGGACAGGGAGAACTGAA.

With regard to this clone: Read data end 3 residues before the CDR3 end; the end is taken from the germline J gene. The chain joins TRBV30 to TRBJ1-6, with 8 bases that match TRBD1. This CDR3 has 14 residues. V was clipped by 4 bases and J by 7 bases; unmatched bases: 6. Germline CDR1 and CDR2: GTSNPN and SVGIG (reference sequence). CDR3 loop: CAWKPRDRNSPLHF. Partial CDR3 DNA: TGTGCCTGGAAGCCCCGGGACAGGAATTCACCC.

With respect to this clone: The read is 3 residues too short to cover the CDR3 end, so that end is filled in from the germline J gene. This sample also contains other DNA sequences that code for the same CDR3. The rearrangement uses TRBV14 and TRBJ1-3; 7 bases agree with TRBD1. CDR3 size: 17 residues. Germline CDR1 and CDR2: SGHDN and FVKESK. V shed 4 bases, J shed 0 bases, and the junction held 9 bases outside the gene matches. The CDR3 loop is CASSRRDRPNSGNTIYF. CDR3 DNA (partial): TGTGCCAGCAGCCGTCGGGACAGACCAAACTCTGGAAACACC. The variable domain in full, with the rest retrieved from reference TRBV14 and TRBJ1-3, is EAGVTQFPSHSVIEKGQTVTLRCDPISGHDNLYWYRRVMGKEIKFLLHFVKESKQDESGMPNNRFLAERTGGTYSTLKVQPAELEDSGVYFCASSRRDRPNSGNTIYFGEGSWLTVV.